This T cell receptor beta chain was recovered during a study of T cell clonality in common variable immunodeficiency. Study-wide results and limits: Fewer deletions and N-nucleotide insertions were reportedly seen in common variable immunodeficiency TCR beta sequences. Compared with controls, CVID subjects had fewer shared TCRbeta clones.

This clone has at least ten counts. Its antigen is still unknown. The read ends 3 residues shy of where the CDR3 ends; the end is completed using the germline J gene. Blood samples were heparinized, about 4.5 to 8.5 ml per donor. Generated by immunoSEQ multiplex PCR, the TCRdb table keeps only in-frame clones and is missing some. The sample counts some 44,000 clones, none seen once; the ten largest own around 9.3%. Per germline, CDR1 SGHRS and CDR2 YFSETQ. This CDR3 spans 13 amino acids. Trimming shortened V by 1 base and J by 4 bases, and 8 bases separated the two germline ends. V usage is TRBV5-1 and J usage is TRBJ1-1; maybe TRBD1 (6 bases). What was sequenced was peripheral blood mononuclear cells. The sequence came from a person aged 18 to 75 in good health. The CDR3 bases that were read are TGCGCCAGCAGCTTGCAGGGGCGCACTGAA. Protein: CASSLQGRTE. The entire CDR3 reads CASSLQGRTEAFF. Using reference TRBV5-1 and TRBJ1-1 for the parts outside the CDR3, the full variable domain is KAGVTQTPRYLIKTRGQQVTLSCSPISGHRSVSWYQQTPGQGLQFLFEYFSETQRNKGNFPGRFSGRQFSNSRSEMNVSTLELGDSALYLCASSLQGRTEAFFGQGTRLTVV.